This T cell receptor beta chain emerged from a study of blood T cell repertoires in COVID-19. About the research overall: The United States, Italy and Spain supplied acute and convalescent COVID-19 samples. Sample material is recorded as cDNA or gDNA derived from T cells, B-cell-depleted T cells, or PBMCs.

Assay used: immunoSEQ multiplex PCR; TCRdb lists only in-frame clones, some missing. The repertoire includes roughly 26,000 clones, roughly 66% of them detected once, and 7.3% sits in the top ten. Per germline, CDR1 SEHNR and CDR2 FQNEAQ (reference sequence). The CDR3 spans 15 residues. V gave up 4 bases and J gave up 1 base, with 14 bases separating them. This TCR was sampled from a man in his sixties with active or convalescent COVID-19. The chain couples TRBV7-9 to TRBJ2-7, with D unclear. The material sequenced was peripheral blood. CDR3 protein: CASSSGSHFSYEQYF. The CDR3 coding sequence is TGTGCCAGCAGCTCTGGCTCTCATTTTTCCTACGAGCAGTACTTC. The whole variable domain, remainder taken from reference TRBV7-9 and TRBJ2-7, is DTGVSQNPRHKITKRGQNVTFRCDPISEHNRLYWYRQTLGQGPEFLTYFQNEAQLEKSRLLSDRFSAERPKGSFSTLEIQRTEQGDSAMYLCASSSGSHFSYEQYFGPGTRLTVT.